The rows below give T cell receptor beta chains drawn from one sample of a study of shared clonotypes between healthy human individuals. Assay: immunoSEQ multiplex PCR; the TCRdb copy retains only in-frame clones and omits some. The data show around 2.5 million clones, approximately 93% seen once. Source material: naive CD4+ T cells from PBMCs. These TCRs come from a man younger than 35 in good health. Some clones in this sample may be carry-over from other donors' samples. Each CDR3 is given with its conserved first and last residue. The order of the fields is V gene, J gene, D gene, clone size, CDR3 protein, CDR3 DNA. D genes are given only for firm matches. For some rows the clone size is stated as once, few or many, or as a class when expanded; others skip it.

>TRBV10-3|TRBJ1-2|-|-
CAIRTSQDALGYGYTF
TGTGCCATCAGAACCTCACAGGACGCCCTAGGCTATGGCTACACCTTC
>TRBV19|TRBJ2-5|-|-
CASSVRLDSAGETQYF
TGTGCCAGTAGTGTACGACTGGACAGCGCCGGGGAGACCCAGTACTTC
>TRBV6-5|TRBJ2-1|-|-
CASSPPLRAPLF
TGTGCCAGCAGCCCCCCCCTTCGAGCTCCACTCTTC
>TRBV21-1|TRBJ1-1|-|-
CASSKATPVRMNTEAFF
TGTGCCAGCAGCAAAGCGACGCCAGTACGCATGAACACTGAAGCTTTCTTT
>TRBV15|TRBJ2-1|TRBD2|-
CATSRGAGGLAGNEQFF
TGTGCCACCAGCAGAGGTGCGGGGGGACTAGCGGGCAATGAGCAGTTCTTC
>TRBV5-1|TRBJ2-3|TRBD1|-
CASRDRVGLDTQYF
TGCGCCAGCAGGGACAGGGTAGGTTTAGATACGCAGTATTTT
>TRBV18|TRBJ1-3|TRBD1|few
CASSPGQGISTIYF
TGTGCCAGCTCACCAGGACAGGGGATTAGCACCATATATTTT
>TRBV18|TRBJ1-4|TRBD1|-
CASSPDRAGNEKLFF
TGTGCCAGCTCACCTGACAGGGCCGGGAATGAAAAACTGTTTTTT
>TRBV5-1|TRBJ1-2|TRBD1|-
CASSLTRDRARGYTF
TGCGCCAGCAGCTTGACCCGGGACAGGGCTAGAGGCTACACCTTC
>TRBV19|TRBJ2-7|TRBD2|-
CASSSSGRGYEQYF
TGTGCCAGTAGTAGTAGCGGGAGAGGCTACGAGCAGTACTTC
>TRBV9|TRBJ1-3|-|-
CASSLALWDTIYF
TGTGCCAGCAGCCTAGCCTTGTGGGACACCATATATTTT
>TRBV10-2|TRBJ2-7|-|-
CASTEGQYLPLYF
TGCGCCAGCACGGAGGGACAGTACCTCCCCCTGTACTTC
>TRBV30|TRBJ2-5|-|-
CAWSVGDQETQYF
TGTGCCTGGAGTGTGGGGGATCAAGAGACCCAGTACTTC
>TRBV29-1|TRBJ1-2|-|-
CSVDRRGYGYTF
TGCAGCGTTGATCGCAGGGGCTATGGCTACACCTTC
>TRBV5-1|TRBJ2-7|-|once
CASSLAAGDSYEQYF
TGCGCCAGCAGCTTGGCGGCAGGGGACTCCTACGAGCAGTACTTC
>TRBV4-1|TRBJ2-1|-|-
CASSQGRLGVSYNEQFF
TGCGCCAGCAGCCAAGGCCGTCTCGGGGTGTCCTACAATGAGCAGTTCTTC
>TRBV2|TRBJ2-2|TRBD1|-
CASSPGQGASNTGELFF
TGTGCCAGCAGCCCGGGACAGGGGGCCTCGAACACCGGGGAGCTGTTTTTT
>TRBV6-6|TRBJ2-2|-|-
CASSPGHTTGELFF
TGTGCCAGCAGCCCCGGACACACCACCGGGGAGCTGTTTTTT
>TRBV7-9|TRBJ1-4|TRBD1|-
CASSLGQGMEKLFF
TGTGCCAGCAGCTTAGGACAGGGAATGGAAAAACTGTTTTTT
>TRBV19|TRBJ2-6|TRBD1|-
CASSMSLGTVLSSGANVLTF
TGTGCCAGTAGTATGTCCCTTGGGACAGTTTTGTCCTCTGGGGCCAACGTCCTGACTTTC
>TRBV5-4|TRBJ2-4|-|-
CASSPQGPVGKNIQYF
TGTGCCAGCAGCCCGCAGGGTCCCGTTGGCAAAAACATTCAGTACTTC
>TRBV5-4|TRBJ2-1|-|-
CASSLVALSYNEQFF
TGTGCCAGCAGCTTGGTAGCTCTCTCCTACAATGAGCAGTTCTTC
>TRBV7-3|TRBJ2-5|TRBD2|-
CASSFSGRGETQYF
TGTGCCAGCAGCTTTAGCGGGAGGGGAGAGACCCAGTACTTC
>TRBV27|TRBJ2-3|-|-
CASSLSDADTQYF
TGTGCCAGCAGTTTATCGGACGCAGATACGCAGTATTTT
>TRBV29-1|TRBJ1-2|-|-
CSVEDQGWGYGYTF
TGCAGCGTTGAAGATCAGGGGTGGGGCTATGGCTACACCTTC
>TRBV27|TRBJ2-2|TRBD2|-
CASSLSFSGGGAGELFF
TGTGCCAGCAGTTTATCGTTCTCGGGGGGTGGGGCCGGGGAGCTGTTTTTT
>TRBV29-1|TRBJ1-1|-|-
CSIWDGLNTEAFF
TGCAGCATTTGGGACGGCTTGAACACTGAAGCTTTCTTT
>TRBV7-2|TRBJ2-7|TRBD2|once
CASSLGGTSLNEQYF
TGTGCCAGCAGCTTAGGCGGGACTAGCCTTAACGAGCAGTACTTC
>TRBV5-5|TRBJ2-5|TRBD2|-
CASSLRREASRETQYF
TGTGCCAGCAGCTTGCGGCGGGAGGCCAGTCGGGAGACCCAGTACTTC
>TRBV7-2|TRBJ2-7|-|-
CASSLTGMYEQYF
TGTGCCAGCAGCTTAACCGGGATGTACGAGCAGTACTTC
>TRBV27|TRBJ2-7|-|-
CASRLVGSSYEQYF
TGTGCCAGCAGATTAGTAGGGAGCTCCTACGAGCAGTACTTC
>TRBV18|TRBJ2-7|-|-
CASSPGGSYEQYF
TGTGCCAGCTCACCAGGTGGTAGTTACGAGCAGTACTTC
>TRBV11-2|TRBJ2-1|-|-
CASRRRSSSYNEQFF
TGTGCCAGCAGAAGAAGATCGAGCTCCTACAATGAGCAGTTCTTC
>TRBV5-1|TRBJ2-5|TRBD1|-
CASTRGQGPQETQYF
TGCGCCAGCACCCGGGGACAGGGACCTCAAGAGACCCAGTACTTC
>TRBV19|TRBJ2-7|TRBD2|-
CASSITSALLPYEQYF
TGTGCCAGTAGTATAACTAGCGCCCTCCTTCCCTACGAGCAGTACTTC
>TRBV14|TRBJ2-5|-|-
CASSPLTGTFETQYF
TGTGCCAGCAGCCCACTAACCGGGACATTCGAGACCCAGTACTTC
>TRBV7-6|TRBJ2-5|-|-
CASSLAPAGQETQYF
TGTGCCAGCAGCTTAGCCCCCGCGGGGCAAGAGACCCAGTACTTC
>TRBV28|TRBJ1-2|TRBD1|once
CASSSPPTGPYGYTF
TGTGCCAGCAGTTCCCCCCCGACAGGGCCCTATGGCTACACCTTC
>TRBV6-5|TRBJ2-1|-|-
CASSYSGLRGEQFF
TGTGCCAGCAGTTACTCGGGGCTCCGGGGTGAGCAGTTCTTC
>TRBV5-1|TRBJ2-7|TRBD2|-
CASSPGTSGTPEQYF
TGCGCCAGCAGCCCCGGGACTAGCGGGACCCCCGAGCAGTACTTC
>TRBV11-2|TRBJ2-3|-|-
CASSRSTDTQYF
TGTGCCAGCAGCCGTAGCACAGATACGCAGTATTTT
>TRBV13|TRBJ2-3|-|-
CASSLNLRGVGTDTQYF
TGTGCCAGCAGCTTAAATCTGCGTGGGGTCGGCACAGATACGCAGTATTTT
>TRBV11-2|TRBJ2-1|-|-
CASSLGTVAYNEQFF
TGTGCCAGCAGCTTAGGGACAGTTGCCTACAATGAGCAGTTCTTC
>TRBV10-1|TRBJ1-3|TRBD1|-
CASRGDRVDGNTIYF
TGCGCCAGCAGGGGGGACAGGGTTGATGGAAACACCATATATTTT
>TRBV7-3|TRBJ2-1|-|-
CASSPGLTIYNEQFF
TGTGCCAGCAGCCCGGGACTCACTATCTACAATGAGCAGTTCTTC
>TRBV5-8|TRBJ2-1|-|-
CASSFGDIQYNEQFF
TGTGCCAGCAGCTTCGGGGACATTCAATACAATGAGCAGTTCTTC
>TRBV13|TRBJ1-4|-|once
CAAPHGAGEKLFF
TGTGCCGCTCCCCACGGGGCAGGTGAAAAACTGTTTTTT
>TRBV9|TRBJ1-3|TRBD1|-
CASSEGTGHSGNTIYF
TGTGCCAGCAGCGAAGGGACAGGGCACTCTGGAAACACCATATATTTT
>TRBV27|TRBJ2-5|TRBD2|-
CASSPAGLFSEETQYF
TGTGCCAGCAGTCCCGCGGGACTATTCTCCGAAGAGACCCAGTACTTC
>TRBV5-4|TRBJ2-5|-|-
CASSLPEGKETQYF
TGTGCCAGCAGCTTGCCGGAAGGGAAAGAGACCCAGTACTTC
>TRBV29-1|TRBJ2-7|TRBD1|-
CSVRQGAIDEQYF
TGCAGCGTTAGACAGGGGGCGATCGACGAGCAGTACTTC
>TRBV28|TRBJ2-1|-|-
CASIKPSGGRYNEQFF
TGTGCCAGCATCAAACCTTCCGGGGGACGATACAATGAGCAGTTCTTC
>TRBV6-6|TRBJ2-1|TRBD2|-
CASSYGREGPYNEQFF
TGTGCCAGCAGTTACGGGCGGGAGGGCCCCTACAATGAGCAGTTCTTC
>TRBV7-3|TRBJ2-1|TRBD2|-
CASRSPAPGLAYNEQFF
TGTGCCAGCAGGTCTCCCGCGCCGGGACTAGCGTACAATGAGCAGTTCTTC